This TCR beta chain was sequenced during a study of T cell responses to AZD1222 COVID-19 vaccine. Germline values: CDR1 SEHNR, CDR2 FQNEAQ (reference sequence). This CDR3 is built from 13 residues. Trimming cost V 1 base and J 5 bases, with 9 bases left between them. Generated by immunoSEQ multiplex PCR, the TCRdb table keeps only in-frame clones and is missing some. Here the sample spans approximately 100,000 clones, around 90% being singletons. Here the sequenced sample was peripheral blood, taken 28 days after the second AZD1222 dose. The origin of this receptor is an adult who received the AZD1222 COVID-19 vaccine. The chain carries TRBV7-9 and TRBJ2-7, with D tentatively TRBD1 (6 bases). The CDR3: CASSLEAGDEQYF. The CDR3 DNA sequence: TGTGCCAGCAGCTTAGAAGCAGGGGACGAGCAGTACTTC. The whole variable domain, filled in from reference TRBV7-9 and TRBJ2-7, reads DTGVSQNPRHKITKRGQNVTFRCDPISEHNRLYWYRQTLGQGPEFLTYFQNEAQLEKSRLLSDRFSAERPKGSFSTLEIQRTEQGDSAMYLCASSLEAGDEQYFGPGTRLTVT.